The sequence of this T cell receptor beta chain was determined in a study of T cell responses to AZD1222 COVID-19 vaccine. Study-wide results and limits: Donors in the cohort were predominantly white British and more often female, and clonal diversity was possibly underestimated. Without day 14 samples, only post-peak T cell repertoires were studied. Nearly half of unique spike-specific TCRs reportedly avoided B.1.351 and B.1.1.7 mutated regions.

Measured with immunoSEQ multiplex PCR; TCRdb has only the in-frame clones, and not every one. The table lists 150,000 to 200,000 clones, around 90% of them singletons. CDR3 length equals 13 residues. V gave up 3 bases and J gave up 3 bases; unmatched junction bases: 0. Germline CDR1 and CDR2: SGDLS and YYNGEE. In regard to this clone: The antigen is unknown.

Pooling of second doses given at about 4 or about 12 weeks was done. This receptor was obtained from an adult who received the AZD1222 COVID-19 vaccine. The chain couples TRBV9 to TRBJ2-7, with TRBD1 identical over 10 bases. The sample in question was peripheral blood, obtained 28 days after the second AZD1222 dose. The CDR3 coding sequence is TGTGCCAGCAGCGGGACAGGGGGCTACGAGCAGTACTTC. Translated, it gives CASSGTGGYEQYF.